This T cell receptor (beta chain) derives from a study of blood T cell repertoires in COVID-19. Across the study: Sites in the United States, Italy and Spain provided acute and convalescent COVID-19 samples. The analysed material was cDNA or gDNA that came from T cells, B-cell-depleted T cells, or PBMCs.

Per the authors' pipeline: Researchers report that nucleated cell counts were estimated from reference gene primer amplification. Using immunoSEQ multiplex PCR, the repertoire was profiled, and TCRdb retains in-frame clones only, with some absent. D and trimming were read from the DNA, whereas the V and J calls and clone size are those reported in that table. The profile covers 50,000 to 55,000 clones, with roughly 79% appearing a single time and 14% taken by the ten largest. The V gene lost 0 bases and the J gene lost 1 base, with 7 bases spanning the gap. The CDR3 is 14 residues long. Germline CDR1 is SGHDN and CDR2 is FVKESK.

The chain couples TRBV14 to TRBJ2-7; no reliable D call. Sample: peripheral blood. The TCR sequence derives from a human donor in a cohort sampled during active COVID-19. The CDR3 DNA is TGTGCCAGCAGCCAAGATTCAGTTTCCTACGAGCAGTACTTC. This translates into CASSQDSVSYEQYF.